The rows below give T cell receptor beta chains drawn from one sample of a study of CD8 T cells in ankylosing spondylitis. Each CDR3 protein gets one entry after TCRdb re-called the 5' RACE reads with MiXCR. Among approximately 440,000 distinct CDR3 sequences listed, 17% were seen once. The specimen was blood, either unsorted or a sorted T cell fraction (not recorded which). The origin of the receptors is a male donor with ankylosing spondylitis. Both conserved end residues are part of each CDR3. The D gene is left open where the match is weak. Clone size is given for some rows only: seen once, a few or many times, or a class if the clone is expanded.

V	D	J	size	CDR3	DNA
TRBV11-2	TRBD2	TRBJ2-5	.	CASSLVGTSSPRETQYF	TGTGCCAGCAGCTTAGTCGGGACTAGCAGTCCGAGGGAGACCCAGTACTTC
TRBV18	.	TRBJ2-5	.	CASSQDRSQETQYF	TGTGCCAGCTCACAGGACAGATCGCAAGAGACCCAGTACTTC
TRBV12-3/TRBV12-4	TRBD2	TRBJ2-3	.	CASSLVSASGGTDTQYF	TGTGCCAGCAGCCTAGTGTCGGCTAGCGGGGGCACAGATACGCAGTATTTT
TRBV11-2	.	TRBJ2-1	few	CASSLGGGKAAPEQFF	TGTGCCAGCAGCTTAGGAGGGGGGAAGGCGGCGCCTGAGCAGTTCTTC
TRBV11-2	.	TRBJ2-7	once	CASSLVAISSYEQYF	TGTGCCAGCAGCTTAGTGGCCATAAGCTCCTACGAGCAGTACTTC
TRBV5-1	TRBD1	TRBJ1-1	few	CASRYRQGNTEAFF	TGCGCCAGCAGATACAGACAGGGTAATACTGAAGCTTTCTTT
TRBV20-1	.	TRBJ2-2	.	CSARRGPPSGELFF	TGCAGTGCTAGGCGGGGCCCTCCTTCCGGGGAGCTGTTTTTT
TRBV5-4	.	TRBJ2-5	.	CASSSGLTETQYF	TGTGCCAGCAGCTCGGGGCTTACGGAGACCCAGTACTTC
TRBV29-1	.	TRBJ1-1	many	CSVRVREDTEAFF	TGCAGCGTTCGGGTCAGGGAAGACACTGAAGCTTTCTTT
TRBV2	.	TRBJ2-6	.	CASSVGHSGANVLTF	TGTGCCAGCAGTGTCGGCCACTCTGGGGCCAACGTCCTGACTTTC
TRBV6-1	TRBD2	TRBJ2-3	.	CASSPRGLGSTDTQYF	TGTGCCAGCAGCCCAAGGGGACTAGGGAGCACAGATACGCAGTATTTT
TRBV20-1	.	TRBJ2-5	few	CSASVQGQETQYF	TGCAGTGCTAGCGTCCAGGGCCAAGAGACCCAGTACTTC
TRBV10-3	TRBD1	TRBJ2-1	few	CAINWDRGRGEQFF	TGTGCCATCAACTGGGACAGGGGGCGGGGTGAGCAGTTCTTC
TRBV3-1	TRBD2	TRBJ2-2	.	CASSQDRTSRTGELFF	TGTGCCAGCAGCCAAGATCGGACTAGCAGGACCGGGGAGCTGTTTTTT
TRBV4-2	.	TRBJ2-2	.	CASSGAVNTGELFF	TGTGCCAGCAGCGGGGCGGTGAACACCGGGGAGCTGTTTTTT
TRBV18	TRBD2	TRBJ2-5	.	CASSPTSIETQYF	TGTGCCAGCTCACCGACTAGCATAGAGACCCAGTACTTC
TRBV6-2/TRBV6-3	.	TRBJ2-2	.	CASSYWTPGTMNTGELFF	TGTGCCAGCAGTTACTGGACCCCCGGGACAATGAACACCGGGGAGCTGTTTTTT
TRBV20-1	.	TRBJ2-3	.	CSATLGGPGTDTQYF	TGCAGTGCTACCTTGGGGGGGCCAGGCACAGATACGCAGTATTTT
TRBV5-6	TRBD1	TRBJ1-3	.	CASSLEIGTGSRSGNTIYF	TGTGCCAGCAGCTTGGAGATCGGGACAGGGAGCCGCTCTGGAAACACCATATATTTT
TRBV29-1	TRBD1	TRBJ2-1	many	CSVEETQGAYEQFF	TGCAGCGTTGAAGAGACGCAGGGGGCGTATGAGCAGTTCTTC
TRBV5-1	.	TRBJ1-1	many	CASGYTLNTEAFF	TGCGCCAGCGGATACACTTTGAACACTGAAGCTTTCTTT
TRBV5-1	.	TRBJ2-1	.	CASSLAAGENEQFF	TGCGCCAGCAGCTTGGCGGCAGGGGAAAATGAGCAGTTCTTC
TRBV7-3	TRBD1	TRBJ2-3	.	CASSLVGGNGDTQYF	TGTGCCAGCAGCTTAGTAGGGGGCAACGGAGATACGCAGTATTTT
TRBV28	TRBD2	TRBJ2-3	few	CASSYRRAGADTQYF	TGTGCCAGCAGTTATCGGCGAGCGGGGGCAGATACGCAGTATTTT
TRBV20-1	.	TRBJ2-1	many	CSARGPPNEQFF	TGCAGTGCTAGGGGACCCCCCAATGAGCAGTTCTTC
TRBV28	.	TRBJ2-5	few	CASSWTGAGRETQYF	TGTGCCAGCAGTTGGACGGGGGCCGGGCGAGAGACCCAGTACTTC
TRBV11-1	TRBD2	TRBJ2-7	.	CASSLVVVSSGRASDYEQYF	TGTGCCAGCAGCTTAGTGGTTGTTTCTAGCGGGAGAGCCAGCGACTACGAGCAGTACTTC
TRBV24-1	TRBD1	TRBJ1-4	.	CASLGTGALGNEKLFF	TGTGCCAGCCTCGGGACAGGGGCGCTCGGTAATGAAAAACTGTTTTTT
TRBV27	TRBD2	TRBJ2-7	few	CASRVTSGSYEQYF	TGTGCCAGCAGAGTCACTAGCGGGAGTTACGAGCAGTACTTC
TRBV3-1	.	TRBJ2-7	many	CASSGAYQNGEQYF	TGTGCCAGCAGCGGGGCTTACCAGAACGGGGAGCAGTACTTC
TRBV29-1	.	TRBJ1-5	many	CSVGDGRNQPQHF	TGCAGCGTTGGGGACGGGAGAAATCAGCCCCAGCATTTT
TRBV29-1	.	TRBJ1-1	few	CSVERRQNTEAFF	TGCAGCGTTGAACGCCGCCAGAACACTGAAGCTTTCTTT
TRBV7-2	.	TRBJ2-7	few	CASSLEEGVYEQYF	TGTGCCAGCAGCTTAGAGGAGGGCGTCTACGAGCAGTACTTC
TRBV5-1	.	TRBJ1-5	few	CASSPDGGNQPQHF	TGCGCCAGCAGCCCGGACGGTGGGAATCAGCCCCAGCATTTT
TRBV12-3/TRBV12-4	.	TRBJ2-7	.	CASSIANQDKQYF	TGTGCCAGCAGTATAGCTAACCAGGACAAGCAGTACTTC
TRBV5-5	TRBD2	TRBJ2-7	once	CASSLASGEGNNEQYF	TGTGCCAGCAGCTTGGCCTCTGGGGAGGGGAATAACGAGCAGTACTTC
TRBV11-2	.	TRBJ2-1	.	CASSLRAGTDYNEQFF	TGTGCCAGCAGCTTACGGGCCGGGACTGACTACAATGAGCAGTTCTTC
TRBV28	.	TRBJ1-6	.	CASRPGASPLHF	TGTGCCAGCAGACCAGGGGCGTCACCCCTCCACTTT
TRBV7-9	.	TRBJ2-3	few	CASSDRTSTDTQYF	TGTGCCAGCAGCGATCGGACCTCCACAGATACGCAGTATTTT
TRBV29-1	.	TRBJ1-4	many	CSVVDRVGEKLFF	TGCAGCGTTGTGGATAGGGTTGGCGAAAAACTGTTTTTT
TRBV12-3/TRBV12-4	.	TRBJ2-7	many	CASNSDYGYEQYF	TGTGCCAGCAATTCGGACTACGGCTACGAGCAGTACTTC
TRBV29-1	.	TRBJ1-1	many	CSVRVRDTEAFF	TGCAGCGTGAGGGTCAGAGACACTGAAGCTTTCTTT
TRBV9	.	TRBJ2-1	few	CASSWGSLAKNNEQFF	TGTGCCAGCTCCTGGGGGTCGCTAGCGAAAAACAATGAGCAGTTCTTC
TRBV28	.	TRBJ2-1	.	CASSLSREPYNEQFF	TGTGCCAGCAGTTTAAGCAGAGAACCCTACAATGAGCAGTTCTTC
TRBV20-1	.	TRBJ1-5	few	CSAKGDGNQPQHF	TGCAGTGCTAAAGGGGACGGCAATCAGCCCCAGCATTTT
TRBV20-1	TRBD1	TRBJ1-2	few	CSAVPGGRNYGYTF	TGCAGTGCTGTCCCAGGGGGCAGAAACTATGGCTACACCTTC
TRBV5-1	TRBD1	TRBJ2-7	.	CASSFQGQGDEQYF	TGCGCCAGCAGCTTCCAGGGCCAGGGGGACGAGCAGTACTTC
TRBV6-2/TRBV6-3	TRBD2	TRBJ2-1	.	CASSYSRLAKGNEQFF	TGTGCCAGCAGTTACTCGAGACTAGCAAAAGGCAATGAGCAGTTCTTC
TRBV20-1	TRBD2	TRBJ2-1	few	CSAELLAGGQDEQFF	TGCAGTGCAGAGTTACTAGCGGGGGGGCAGGATGAGCAGTTCTTC
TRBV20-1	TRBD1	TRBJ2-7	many	CSAREVTGQSYEQYF	TGCAGTGCTAGGGAAGTAACGGGACAGAGCTACGAGCAGTACTTC
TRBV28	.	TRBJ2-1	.	CASSSLSGFEQFF	TGTGCCAGCAGTTCTCTGAGCGGGTTTGAGCAGTTCTTC
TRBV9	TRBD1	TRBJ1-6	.	CASSVGEGTGLNSPLHF	TGTGCCAGCAGCGTAGGAGAAGGGACAGGGTTAAATTCACCCCTCCACTTT
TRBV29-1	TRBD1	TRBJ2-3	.	CSVAKGATDTQYF	TGCAGCGTTGCTAAGGGGGCAACAGATACGCAGTATTTT
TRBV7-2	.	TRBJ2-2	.	CASSFGRLNTGELFF	TGTGCCAGCAGCTTCGGCAGACTAAACACCGGGGAGCTGTTTTTT
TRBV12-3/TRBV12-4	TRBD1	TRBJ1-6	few	CASSRGQGFNSPLHF	TGTGCCAGCAGTAGGGGACAGGGGTTTAATTCACCCCTCCACTTT
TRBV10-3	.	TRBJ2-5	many	CATRQGGETQYF	TGTGCCACCCGACAGGGAGGAGAGACCCAGTACTTC
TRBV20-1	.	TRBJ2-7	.	CSARDSDSQYF	TGCAGTGCTAGAGATTCGGACAGTCAGTACTTC
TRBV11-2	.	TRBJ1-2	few	CASSSAPQGNGYTF	TGTGCCAGCAGCTCTGCCCCCCAGGGAAATGGCTACACCTTC
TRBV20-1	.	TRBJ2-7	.	CSARRAGSSYEQYF	TGCAGTGCCAGGAGGGCCGGAAGCTCCTACGAGCAGTACTTC
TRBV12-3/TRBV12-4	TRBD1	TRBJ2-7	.	CASSLRGTGDHEQYF	TGTGCCAGCAGTTTACGCGGGACAGGGGATCACGAGCAGTACTTC